One sample yielded the 12 T cell receptor beta chains listed below, sequenced in a study of cytomegalovirus exposure and HLA in healthy donors. Vbeta (60) and Jbeta (13) primers were used in the PCR. The assay was immunoSEQ multiplex PCR, and TCRdb's table has in-frame clones only and misses some. The table has 200,000 to 250,000 clones, approximately 78% seen once. Sequences were obtained from PBMCs. The receptors shown here come from a male donor in good health and CMV-seronegative.

This clone has more than one count but fewer than ten. The CDR3 loop reads CASNVGQNTEAFF. The CDR3 DNA follows: TGCGCCAGCAACGTGGGGCAGAACACTGAAGCTTTCTTT. The gene calls are TRBV5-1 and TRBJ1-1, with D possibly matching TRBD1 (5 bases). CDR3 size: 13 residues. The germline V and J ends were trimmed by 6 bases and 1 base, with 10 bases remaining between them. In germline, CDR1 is SGHRS, CDR2 YFSETQ. The complete variable domain, with remaining parts taken from reference TRBV5-1 and TRBJ1-1, reads KAGVTQTPRYLIKTRGQQVTLSCSPISGHRSVSWYQQTPGQGLQFLFEYFSETQRNKGNFPGRFSGRQFSNSRSEMNVSTLELGDSALYLCASNVGQNTEAFFGQGTRLTVV.

The CDR3 DNA reads TGTGCCAGCAGCGGGGGGGGCGGGATAAGCACAGATACGCAGTATTTT. Its protein product is CASSGGGGISTDTQYF. The chain is built from TRBV5-4 and TRBJ2-3, with D maybe TRBD2 (7 bases). V was clipped by 4 bases and J by 0 bases, with 15 bases between them. Per the germline V gene, CDR1 is SGHNT and CDR2 is YYREEE (reference sequence). The CDR3 runs to 16 residues.

V is TRBV6-1 and J is TRBJ2-4; 9 nucleotides match TRBD1. Germline V gene lookup returns CDR1 MNHNS and CDR2 SASEGT. This CDR3 is built from 15 residues. V lost 2 bases to trimming and J lost 9 bases; unmatched junction nucleotides: 8. CDR3 in amino acids: CASSESTGGDSIQYF. The CDR3 DNA is TGTGCCAGCAGTGAAAGTACAGGGGGCGATAGCATTCAGTACTTC.

The chain recombines TRBV28 with TRBJ2-4, with 11 bases matching TRBD2. With 4 bases clipped from V and 7 bases from J, the junction kept 6 bases outside the gene matches. Germline-derived CDR1 and CDR2 are MDHEN and SYDVKM. The CDR3 is 15 residues long. The CDR3 region has the DNA TGTGCCAGCAGTTCACTAGCGGGAGTTATTAACATTCAGTACTTC. Protein: CASSSLAGVINIQYF.

The chain joins TRBV9 to TRBJ2-1; TRBD2 agrees at 10 bases. This CDR3 comprises 16 residues. Germline V gives CDR1 SGDLS, CDR2 YYNGEE. V was pared by 1 base and J by 9 bases, with 10 bases of the junction left unmatched. Written as DNA, the CDR3 is TGTGCCAGCAGCGTACCTAGCGGGAGAGGCTTCGGTGAGCAGTTCTTC. Its translation is CASSVPSGRGFGEQFF.

The chain recombines TRBV6-6 with TRBJ2-1, with D perhaps TRBD1 (6 bases). The CDR3 extends over 15 amino acids. The germline V gene has CDR1 MNHNY and CDR2 SVGAGI (reference sequence). The V end was cut by 10 bases, the J end by 0 bases, with 16 bases between. The CDR3 bases are TGTGCCACCACCGGACAGCTTATCTCCTACAATGAGCAGTTCTTC. Translated, it gives CATTGQLISYNEQFF.

The gene calls are TRBV2 and TRBJ2-2; weak D call: TRBD2 (5 bases). The length of the CDR3 is 15 residues. V dropped 6 bases and J dropped 1 base, with 12 bases sitting between them. Per the germline V gene, CDR1 is SNHLY and CDR2 is FYNNEI. In nucleotides, the CDR3 is TGTGCCAGCAGGAACAGAGCGGTGAACACCGGGGAGCTGTTTTTT. It is translated as CASRNRAVNTGELFF.

The gene calls are TRBV5-1 and TRBJ1-1; a possible D gene is TRBD1 (6 bases). Trimming stripped 3 bases from V and 1 base from J, with 10 bases between. CDR1 is SGHRS and CDR2 is YFSETQ in the germline V gene. The CDR3 has 14 amino acids. This CDR3 reads CASSSDRRNTEAFF. The CDR3 region has the DNA TGCGCCAGCAGCTCGGACAGAAGGAACACTGAAGCTTTCTTT. Full variable domain (rest looked up from reference TRBV5-1 and TRBJ1-1): KAGVTQTPRYLIKTRGQQVTLSCSPISGHRSVSWYQQTPGQGLQFLFEYFSETQRNKGNFPGRFSGRQFSNSRSEMNVSTLELGDSALYLCASSSDRRNTEAFFGQGTRLTVV.

The rearrangement joins TRBV29-1 to TRBJ2-1; TRBD2 aligns across 12 bases. The CDR3 runs 14 residues. The V gene end was trimmed by 8 bases and the J gene end by 8 bases; junction bases not matched to a gene: 10. Germline assignment: CDR1 SQVTM and CDR2 ANQGSEA. For the CDR3, the DNA is TGCAGCCTAATAAGACTAGCGGGAGTTTATGAGCAGTTCTTC. Encoded protein: CSLIRLAGVYEQFF.

A word on this clone: The identical CDR3 is also encoded by other nucleotide sequences in the sample. CDR3 bases: TGTGCCAGCAGCTTAGCGTCTAGCGGGAGGACCTACGAGCAGTACTTC. This codes for CASSLASSGRTYEQYF. The chain employs TRBV7-2 and TRBJ2-7, with 11 bases identical to TRBD2. The V and J ends lost 0 bases and 2 bases, in that order; junction bases with no gene match: 3. CDR3 length equals 16 residues. Germline loops: CDR1 SGHTA, CDR2 FQGNSA.

V is TRBV19 and J is TRBJ1-5, with 10 nucleotides matching TRBD1. After removal of 5 bases from V and 3 bases from J, the junction contained 7 bases not matched to a gene. Germline V lookup: CDR1 LNHDA, CDR2 SQIVND (reference sequence). The CDR3 is 16 amino acids. DNA of the CDR3: TGTGCCAGTAGTTCGGGGGACAGGGGAACCAATCAGCCCCAGCATTTT. It specifies CASSSGDRGTNQPQHF.

The chain employs TRBV2 and TRBJ2-7, with TRBD2 identical over 12 bases. Germline CDR1 reads SNHLY; CDR2 reads FYNNEI. This CDR3 contains 15 residues. V lost 6 bases and J lost 4; bases outside the gene matches: 7. The CDR3 DNA sequence: TGTGCCAGCAGAGCTCGACTAGCGGGAGAATACGAGCAGTACTTC. Its protein product is CASRARLAGEYEQYF.